The source of this TCR beta chain is a study of blood T cell repertoires in COVID-19. About the study: The United States, Italy and Spain provided the acute and convalescent COVID-19 samples.

In the study's own analysis: Counts of nucleated cells, estimated from reference gene primer amplification, were obtained. Libraries were prepared by immunoSEQ multiplex PCR; TCRdb keeps only in-frame clonotypes and omits some of them. V, J and clone size derive from that table, while D and trimming were established from the DNA sequence. The table has 320,000 or so clones, around nine tenths seen once; the top ten hold over 4.5%. Researchers sorted participants into cohorts using their self-reported clinical history. Symptom resolution, clearance, or two negative PCRs marked the recovered donors of Cohort 3. Per the germline V gene, CDR1 is LGHDT and CDR2 is YNNKEL (reference sequence). The CDR3 totals 18 residues. The junction had 7 bases not matched to a gene; V was cut back by 0 bases and J by 4 bases.

This TCR was recovered from a man aged 30-40 years who had recovered from COVID-19. Specimen: PBMCs or T cells enriched from blood (not recorded which). The chain uses TRBV3-1 (or the pseudogene TRBV3-2) and TRBJ2-3; 13 bases match TRBD2. The chain's CDR3 is CASSQDGTSGVEADTQYF. DNA for the CDR3: TGTGCCAGCAGCCAAGATGGGACTAGCGGGGTTGAGGCAGATACGCAGTATTTT.